The present entry profiles one T cell receptor beta chain with its context. Germline V gene sequence: CDR1 MNHEY, CDR2 SVGAGI. V was pared by 5 bases and J by 0 bases, with 4 bases between. This CDR3 is built from 13 residues. These data come from a study of OX40 agonist ivuxolimab in advanced cancers. Produced via immunoSEQ multiplex PCR; TCRdb's table is partial and in-frame only. The top ten hold around 25% of the sample, which has 55,000 to 75,000 clones, about nine tenths seen once. Specimen: CD4+ or CD8+ T cells sorted from blood, collected in a trial of the OX40 agonist ivuxolimab. The sequence was obtained from an adult with an advanced solid tumor such as melanoma, head and neck, liver or kidney cancer. This chain connects TRBV6-5 to TRBJ2-2; unclear D gene. CDR3: CASSDTNTGELFF. CDR3 DNA sequence: TGTGCCAGCAGTGACACGAACACCGGGGAGCTGTTTTTT.